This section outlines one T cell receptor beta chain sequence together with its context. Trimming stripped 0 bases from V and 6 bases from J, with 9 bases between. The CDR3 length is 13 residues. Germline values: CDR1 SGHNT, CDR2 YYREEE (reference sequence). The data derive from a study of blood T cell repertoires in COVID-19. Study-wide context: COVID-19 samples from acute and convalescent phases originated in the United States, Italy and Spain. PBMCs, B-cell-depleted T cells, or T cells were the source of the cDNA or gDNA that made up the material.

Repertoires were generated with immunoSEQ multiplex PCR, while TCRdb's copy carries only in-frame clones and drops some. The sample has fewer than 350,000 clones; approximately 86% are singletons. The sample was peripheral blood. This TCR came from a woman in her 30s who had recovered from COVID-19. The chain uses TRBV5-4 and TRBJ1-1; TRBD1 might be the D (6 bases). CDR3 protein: CASSLEYRAEAFF. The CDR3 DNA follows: TGTGCCAGCAGCTTGGAATACAGGGCTGAAGCTTTCTTT. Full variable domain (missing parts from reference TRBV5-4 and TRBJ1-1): ETGVTQSPTHLIKTRGQQVTLRCSSQSGHNTVSWYQQALGQGPQFIFQYYREEENGRGNFPPRFSGLQFPNYSSELNVNALELDDSALYLCASSLEYRAEAFFGQGTRLTVV.